This T cell receptor (beta chain) was sequenced in a study of T cell repertoires in cytomegalovirus infection. Looking at the study overall: Matching HLA type and CMV infection were both indicated by public TCR beta signatures.

V was cut by 0 bases and J by 4 bases, with 10 bases left in between. CDR1 and CDR2 (germline): MGHRA, YSYEKL. CDR3 length: 15 residues. As concerns this clonotype: Its specificity is unknown.

Study observations and caveats: In two of eight donors, the top clonotype was HLA-C-restricted CMV-specific.

From the reads, TCRdb called clonotypes with MiXCR, one entry per CDR3 protein. Of some 240,000 distinct CDR3 sequences listed, more than 15% are singletons. This sequence joins TRBV4-1 and TRBJ1-3, with D unresolved. The sequence came from a human donor in good health (CMV status not recorded). Some clones in this sample may be carry-over from other donors' samples. Sample: CD8+ T cells from PBMCs. The CDR3 protein is CASSQDEVSGNTIYF. The CDR3 DNA sequence: TGCGCCAGCAGCCAAGATGAGGTCTCGGGAAACACCATATATTTT.